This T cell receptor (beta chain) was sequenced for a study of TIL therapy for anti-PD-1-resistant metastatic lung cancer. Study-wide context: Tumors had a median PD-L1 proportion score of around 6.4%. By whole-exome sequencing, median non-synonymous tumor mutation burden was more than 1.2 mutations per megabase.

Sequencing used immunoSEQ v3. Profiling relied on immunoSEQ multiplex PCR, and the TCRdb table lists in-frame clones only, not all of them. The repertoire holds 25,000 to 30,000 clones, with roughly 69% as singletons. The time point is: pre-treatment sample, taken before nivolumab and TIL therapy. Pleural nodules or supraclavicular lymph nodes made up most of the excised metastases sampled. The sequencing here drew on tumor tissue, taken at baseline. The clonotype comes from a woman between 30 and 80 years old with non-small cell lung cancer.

The CDR3 DNA reads TGCGCCAGCATTGGACAGGAACGAAGTGAAGCTTTCTTT. It translates to CASIGQERSEAFF. The J gene is TRBJ1-1, the V gene TRBV5-1, with 7 bases identical to TRBD1. With 6 bases clipped from V and 7 bases from J, the junction kept 9 bases outside the gene matches. CDR1 and CDR2 (germline): SGHRS, YFSETQ. The CDR3 contains 13 residues. Variable domain in full (rest from reference TRBV5-1 and TRBJ1-1): KAGVTQTPRYLIKTRGQQVTLSCSPISGHRSVSWYQQTPGQGLQFLFEYFSETQRNKGNFPGRFSGRQFSNSRSEMNVSTLELGDSALYLCASIGQERSEAFFGQGTRLTVV.